This is a list of T cell receptor beta chains from one sample in a study of blood T cell repertoires in COVID-19. Clones were read by immunoSEQ multiplex PCR, and TCRdb kept only the in-frame ones, dropping some. The sample lists about 250,000 clones; about 82% were seen once. Sequencing was done on a sample of peripheral blood. The receptors derive from a middle-aged man with COVID-19, enrolled during active disease. CDR3s include the opening cysteine and the closing phenylalanine or tryptophan. D genes are given only for firm matches. Clone size appears in some rows only: once, few, many, or a class for an expanded clone.

clone size	V gene	J gene	D gene	CDR3 DNA	CDR3 protein
.	TRBV15	TRBJ2-3	TRBD2	TGTGCCACCAGCTCAACCCTGGCTAGCGGGGCCACAGATACGCAGTATTTT	CATSSTLASGATDTQYF
.	TRBV24-1	TRBJ2-5	TRBD2	TGTGCCACCAGTGACGCATCCGGGACTAGCGGTCCAGAGACCCAGTACTTC	CATSDASGTSGPETQYF
.	TRBV6-6	TRBJ1-3	TRBD1	TGTGCCAGCGGCCTGGCAGGGGGTGGAAACACCATATATTTT	CASGLAGGGNTIYF
once	TRBV5-1	TRBJ2-5	TRBD1	TGCGCCAGCAGCACCGCCGGGACAGGGGGAGAGACCCAGTACTTC	CASSTAGTGGETQYF
.	TRBV7-2	TRBJ1-1	.	TGTGCCAGCCCGATGAACAGGAACACTGAAGCTTTCTTT	CASPMNRNTEAFF
.	TRBV2	TRBJ1-1	.	TGTGCCAGCAGTAAGGGAAAAACAGGGTTCTCTGAAGCTTTCTTT	CASSKGKTGFSEAFF
.	TRBV19	TRBJ2-3	TRBD1	TGTGCCAGTAGTAGACAGGGGGGGACAGATACGCAGTATTTT	CASSRQGGTDTQYF
.	TRBV9	TRBJ2-5	.	TGTGCCAGCAGCGCCCTTGCGGCCCAAGAGACCCAGTACTTC	CASSALAAQETQYF
few	TRBV7-8	TRBJ1-5	.	TGTGCCAGCAGCACGGGAGACCCCAGAGGGCGGCCCCAGCATTTT	CASSTGDPRGRPQHF
.	TRBV28	TRBJ1-6	.	TGTGCCAGCAGAGAGGACAGCTCCTATAATTCACCCCTCCACTTT	CASREDSSYNSPLHF
.	TRBV20-1	TRBJ2-5	.	TGCAGTGCTAGTCAGCCCGCGGGGGAGACCCAGTACTTC	CSASQPAGETQYF
once	TRBV7-2	TRBJ2-2	.	TGTGCCAGCAGCAAGACCCCAGGGAACACCGGGGAGCTGTTTTTT	CASSKTPGNTGELFF
.	TRBV18	TRBJ2-1	.	TGTGCCAGCTCACCACCGGCGGGGGAGCAGTTCTTC	CASSPPAGEQFF
.	TRBV14	TRBJ2-3	TRBD2	TGTGCCAGCAGTCCACCCGGGGGGGCCCCCACAGATACGCAGTATTTT	CASSPPGGAPTDTQYF
.	TRBV19	TRBJ1-6	.	TGTGCCAGTGGATGGGAGGTGACGAGTAATTCACCCCTCCACTTT	CASGWEVTSNSPLHF
.	TRBV7-3	TRBJ1-1	TRBD1	TGTGCCAGCAGCGAAGGACAGGTAACTGAAGCTTTCTTT	CASSEGQVTEAFF
.	TRBV18	TRBJ1-1	.	TGTGCCAGCTCACCCCAGTCATTTGAAGCTTTCTTT	CASSPQSFEAFF
.	TRBV2	TRBJ2-7	TRBD1	TGTGCCAGCAGATTGGGGCCAGGGGGAACCTACGAGCAGTACTTC	CASRLGPGGTYEQYF
.	TRBV28	TRBJ2-3	TRBD2	TGTGCCACCGGGCTCGCCGGGGGGGCTTTAGATACGCAGTATTTT	CATGLAGGALDTQYF
.	TRBV6-5	TRBJ1-6	TRBD1	TGTGCCAGCAGAGAGACAGGGGATTATTCACCCCTCCACTTT	CASRETGDYSPLHF
.	TRBV23-1	TRBJ1-2	TRBD1	TGCGCCAGCAACCTGAGGGACAGGCGAAGAGGTAACTATGGCTACACCTTC	CASNLRDRRRGNYGYTF
.	TRBV9	TRBJ2-7	TRBD2	TGTGCCAGCAGCGAGTCCGGGGGGTACGAGCAGTACTTC	CASSESGGYEQYF
.	TRBV25-1	TRBJ1-6	TRBD1	TGTGCCAGCAGTGAACTACAGGGGACTAGCTCCTATAATTCACCCCTCCACTTT	CASSELQGTSSYNSPLHF
.	TRBV24-1	TRBJ1-2	.	TGTGCCACCAGTGATTCAGATCAGGGGCCTGGCTACACCTTC	CATSDSDQGPGYTF
.	TRBV14	TRBJ1-3	TRBD1	TGTGCCAGCAGCCAAGCAGGGGGAGCGGGAAACACCATATATTTT	CASSQAGGAGNTIYF
.	TRBV28	TRBJ1-1	.	TGTGCCAGCAGTTTACGGGTTCTTAACACTGAAGCTTTCTTT	CASSLRVLNTEAFF
.	TRBV11-1	TRBJ1-6	.	TGTGCCAGCAGCCACCGGGACAAGACCCGTCCCCTCCACTTT	CASSHRDKTRPLHF
.	TRBV5-3	TRBJ1-2	TRBD1	TGTGCCAGAAGCCGGGACAGGGTCTATGGCTACACCTTC	CARSRDRVYGYTF